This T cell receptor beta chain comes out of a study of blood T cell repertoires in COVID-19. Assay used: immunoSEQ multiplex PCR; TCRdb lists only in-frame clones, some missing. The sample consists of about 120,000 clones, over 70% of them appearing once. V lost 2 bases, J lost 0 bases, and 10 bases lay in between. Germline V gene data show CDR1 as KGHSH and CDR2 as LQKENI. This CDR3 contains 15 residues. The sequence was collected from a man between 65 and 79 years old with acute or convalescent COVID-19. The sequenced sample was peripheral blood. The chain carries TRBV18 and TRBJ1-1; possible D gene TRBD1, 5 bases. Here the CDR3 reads CASSPDSPMNTEAFF. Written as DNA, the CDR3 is TGTGCCAGCTCACCAGACAGCCCCATGAACACTGAAGCTTTCTTT.